This TCR beta chain was found in a study of CD8 T cells in ankylosing spondylitis. The study's findings and limits: Characteristic, it appeared, of ankylosing spondylitis blood was a TCR beta motif of eight highly homologous variants.

TCRdb passed the 5' RACE reads through MiXCR, listing each CDR3 protein once. This sample carries around 540,000 distinct CDR3 sequences, about an eighth of them seen once, and the ten largest clones take nearly 7%. This clonotype was counted many times. Its matching antigen is unknown. This CDR3 comprises 14 residues. V was pared by 10 bases and J by 0 bases, with 14 bases between. Germline CDR1 and CDR2: SEHNR and FQNEAQ (reference sequence). The sequencing input was blood, either unsorted or a sorted T cell fraction (not recorded which). The chain has TRBV7-9 and TRBJ2-3; weak D call: TRBD1 (5 bases). The source of this sequence is a male donor with ankylosing spondylitis. The DNA for the CDR3 is TGTGCCACCACCGACAGAACGAGCACAGATACGCAGTATTTT. This translates into CATTDRTSTDTQYF.